The rows below give T cell receptor beta chains drawn from one sample of a study of blood T cell repertoires in COVID-19. Profiling relied on immunoSEQ multiplex PCR, and the TCRdb table lists in-frame clones only, not all of them. The sample lists approximately 150,000 clones, 88% occurring once. Sample: peripheral blood. The receptors were sampled from a man aged 45-65 years who had recovered from COVID-19. Each CDR3 is given with its conserved first and last residue. Fields, in order: CDR3 DNA, CDR3 protein, D gene, J gene, V gene, clone size. D genes are given only for firm matches. Only part of the rows carry a size: once, few, many, or a class if the clone is expanded.

TGCGCCAGCAGCTTGCTTCCAGGGTTTGGACAGCCCCAGCATTTT CASSLLPGFGQPQHF . TRBJ1-5 TRBV5-1 .
TGTGCCAGCAGCTTGACCGGGAGTGCTAATGAAAAACTGTTTTTT CASSLTGSANEKLFF . TRBJ1-4 TRBV7-9 .
TGTGCCAGCAGCCAAGGACTAGCGGGAGGCTACGAGCAGTACTTC CASSQGLAGGYEQYF TRBD2 TRBJ2-7 TRBV14 .
TGTGCCAGCAGTTACTCGTTGGGAGGGGGTCAGCCCCAGCATTTT CASSYSLGGGQPQHF . TRBJ1-5 TRBV6-5 .
TGTGCCAGCAGCCGCCAGGGGGCTCAGGGGGAGACCCAGTACTTC CASSRQGAQGETQYF TRBD1 TRBJ2-5 TRBV3-1/TRBV3-2 .
TGTGCCAGCGGGGCACAGCTAGACTATGGCTACACCTTC CASGAQLDYGYTF . TRBJ1-2 TRBV5-5 few
TGTGCCACCAGCGCGGGGACTAGCGGGAGTGGGGACCCCGGGGAGCTGTTTTTT CATSAGTSGSGDPGELFF TRBD2 TRBJ2-2 TRBV15 .
TGTGCCAGTAGTCCGGGACAGAATGAAAAACTGTTTTTT CASSPGQNEKLFF TRBD1 TRBJ1-4 TRBV19 .
. CASSSTLGSGYEQYF . TRBJ2-7 TRBV5-1 once
TGTGCCAGTAGTAGAGTTGGGCGGGGGCCGACCCCCAATGAGCAGTTCTTC CASSRVGRGPTPNEQFF . TRBJ2-1 TRBV19 .
TGTGCCAGCTCACCTCGGCGAGCGGGAGCCACAGATACGCAGTATTTT CASSPRRAGATDTQYF TRBD2 TRBJ2-3 TRBV18 .
TGCGCCAGCAGCCATACAATAGCGGGAAGCTCTTACAATGAGCAGTTCTTC CASSHTIAGSSYNEQFF TRBD2 TRBJ2-1 TRBV4-3 .
TGTGCCAGCAGCCAGACAGGGTACCAAGAGACCCAGTACTTC CASSQTGYQETQYF TRBD1 TRBJ2-5 TRBV11-2 .
TGTGCCAGCAGCTTAGACATCCTGTATGGCTACACCTTC CASSLDILYGYTF . TRBJ1-2 TRBV7-8 once
TGTGCCAGCAGCGTAGGGGCAGGAGGATACGAGCAGTACTTC CASSVGAGGYEQYF . TRBJ2-7 TRBV9 .
TGCGCCAGCAGCACCGGACTAGCGGGAGGGAATGAGCAGTTCTTC CASSTGLAGGNEQFF TRBD2 TRBJ2-1 TRBV5-1 .
TGTGCCACCAGCCTAGACAGGGGGCTGAAAGATACGCAGTATTTT CATSLDRGLKDTQYF TRBD1 TRBJ2-3 TRBV15 .
TGTGCCAGCAGCCGGGGACAGCGCTCTGGAAACACCATATATTTT CASSRGQRSGNTIYF TRBD1 TRBJ1-3 TRBV3-1/TRBV3-2 few
TGTGCCTGGGGCCCACAGGGAAACACCATATATTTT CAWGPQGNTIYF . TRBJ1-3 TRBV30 .
TGTGCCAGCAGCTTACAGGGGATGGGAGAGACCCAGTACTTC CASSLQGMGETQYF . TRBJ2-5 TRBV7-3 .
TGCGCCAGCAGCTTGGAAGGGGCCGGTAGCAATCAGCCCCAGCATTTT CASSLEGAGSNQPQHF . TRBJ1-5 TRBV5-1 .
TGTGCCAGCAGCGCGGGACAGAGCGGGGGGGCCCTGGGTGAGCAGTTCTTC CASSAGQSGGALGEQFF TRBD2 TRBJ2-1 TRBV9 .
TGTGCCAGCAGCCAGGGACAGGGTTGGAGTGGCTACACCTTC CASSQGQGWSGYTF TRBD1 TRBJ1-2 TRBV7-9 .
TGCGCCAGCAGCCTTCGAATAGCGGGAGGGCCCTACAATGAGCAGTTCTTC CASSLRIAGGPYNEQFF TRBD2 TRBJ2-1 TRBV4-3 once